This TCR beta chain originates from a study of OX40 agonist ivuxolimab in advanced cancers. TCRdb keeps only in-frame clones here, not all; method: immunoSEQ multiplex PCR. The top ten hold roughly 6.3% of the sample, which has about 77,000 clones, 80% to 90% seen once. The sequence was collected from an adult with an advanced solid tumor such as melanoma, head and neck, liver or kidney cancer. The starting material was CD4+ or CD8+ T cells sorted from blood, obtained in a trial of the OX40 agonist ivuxolimab.

As DNA, the CDR3 is TGCGCCAGCAGCTCAGGACAGGGGGCAGATACGCAGTATTTT. It specifies CASSSGQGADTQYF. The genes are TRBV5-1 and TRBJ2-3; 10 bases are a match to TRBD1. Germline V gives CDR1 SGHRS, CDR2 YFSETQ. This CDR3 region has 14 residues. Unmatched junction bases numbered 2, after V lost 3 bases and J lost 4 bases.